This T cell receptor beta chain was identified in a study of blood T cell repertoires in COVID-19. Looking at the study overall: The United States, Italy and Spain provided the acute and convalescent COVID-19 samples. Sample material is recorded as cDNA or gDNA derived from T cells, B-cell-depleted T cells, or PBMCs.

Patients from Seattle were sampled longitudinally, starting during active infection. The CDR3 consists of 13 residues. V gave up 1 base and J gave up 6 bases, with 10 bases separating them. CDR1 is LGHNA, CDR2 YSLEER, per germline. This clone was counted many times. Original processing notes: Amplification from reference gene primers served as the basis for estimated nucleated cell counts. Sequenced by immunoSEQ multiplex PCR; TCRdb stores in-frame clones only, minus some. V, J and clone size derive from that table, while D and trimming were established from the DNA sequence. The data contain hundreds of thousands of clones, about four fifths of them singletons.

The TCR comes from a woman older than 75 with COVID-19, enrolled during active disease. Source material: peripheral blood. J is TRBJ2-7 and V is TRBV4-3, with D maybe TRBD2 (5 bases). The CDR3 reads CASSQGTAGEQYF. Here the CDR3 DNA reads TGCGCCAGCAGCCAAGGGACGGCGGGCGAGCAGTACTTC.